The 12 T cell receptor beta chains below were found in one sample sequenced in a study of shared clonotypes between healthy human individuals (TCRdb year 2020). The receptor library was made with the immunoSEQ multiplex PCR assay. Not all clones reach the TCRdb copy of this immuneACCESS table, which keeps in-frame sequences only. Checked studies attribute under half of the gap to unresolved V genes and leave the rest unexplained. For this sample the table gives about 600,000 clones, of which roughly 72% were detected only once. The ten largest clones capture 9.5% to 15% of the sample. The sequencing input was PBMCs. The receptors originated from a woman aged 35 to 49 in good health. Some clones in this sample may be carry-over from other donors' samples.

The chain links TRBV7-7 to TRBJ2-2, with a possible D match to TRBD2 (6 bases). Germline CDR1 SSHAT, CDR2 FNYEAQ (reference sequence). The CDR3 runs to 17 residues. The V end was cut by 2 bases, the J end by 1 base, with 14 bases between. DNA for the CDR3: TGTGCCAGCAGCTTACTAGGCGGCGGGATGAACACCGGGGAGCTGTTTTTT. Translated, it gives CASSLLGGGMNTGELFF.

The CDR3 region has the DNA TGTGCCAGTAAACTCGGACAGGGGGCTGATACGCAGTATTTT. It codes for CASKLGQGADTQYF. The chain is built from TRBV19 and TRBJ2-3; 11 nucleotides align to TRBD1. The CDR3 sequence is 14 residues long. Trimming took 7 bases from V and 6 from J; bases not matched to a gene: 6. Looked up from germline, CDR1 is LNHDA and CDR2 is SQIVND (reference sequence). Using reference TRBV19 and TRBJ2-3 for the parts outside the CDR3, the full variable domain is DGGITQSPKYLFRKEGQNVTLSCEQNLNHDAMYWYRQDPGQGLRLIYYSQIVNDFQKGDIAEGYSVSREKKESFPLTVTSAQKNPTAFYLCASKLGQGADTQYFGPGTRLTVL.

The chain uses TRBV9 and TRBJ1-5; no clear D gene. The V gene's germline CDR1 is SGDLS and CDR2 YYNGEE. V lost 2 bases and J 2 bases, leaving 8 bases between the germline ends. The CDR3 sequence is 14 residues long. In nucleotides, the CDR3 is TGTGCCAGCAGCGTGGGTATCGGCAATCAGCCCCAGCATTTT. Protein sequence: CASSVGIGNQPQHF.

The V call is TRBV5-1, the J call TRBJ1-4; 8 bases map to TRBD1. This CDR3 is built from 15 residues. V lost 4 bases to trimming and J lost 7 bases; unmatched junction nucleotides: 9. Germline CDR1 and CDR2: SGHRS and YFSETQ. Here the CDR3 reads CASSDPQGAPEKLFF. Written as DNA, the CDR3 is TGCGCCAGCAGCGACCCCCAGGGGGCGCCTGAAAAACTGTTTTTT. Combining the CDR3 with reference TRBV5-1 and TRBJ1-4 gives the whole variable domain KAGVTQTPRYLIKTRGQQVTLSCSPISGHRSVSWYQQTPGQGLQFLFEYFSETQRNKGNFPGRFSGRQFSNSRSEMNVSTLELGDSALYLCASSDPQGAPEKLFFGSGTQLSVL.

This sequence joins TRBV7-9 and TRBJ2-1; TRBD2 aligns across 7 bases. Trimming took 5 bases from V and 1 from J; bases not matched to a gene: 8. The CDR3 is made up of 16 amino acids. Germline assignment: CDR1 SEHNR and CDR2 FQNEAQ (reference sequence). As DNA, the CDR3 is TGTGCCAGCAGCCATGAGGGCGGGAGATCCTACAATGAGCAGTTCTTC. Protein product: CASSHEGGRSYNEQFF.

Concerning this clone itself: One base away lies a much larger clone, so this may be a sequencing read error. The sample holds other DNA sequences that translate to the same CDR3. The CDR3: CASSLVGSETQYF. CDR3 nucleotide sequence: TGTGCCAGCAGCTTAGTAGGTTCGGAGACCCAGTACTTC. The chain combines TRBV7-2 with TRBJ2-5, with D unclear. V was shortened by 1 base and J by 5 bases, with 8 bases between the two germline ends. The CDR3 contains 13 residues. Germline V CDR1 and CDR2: SGHTA, FQGNSA.

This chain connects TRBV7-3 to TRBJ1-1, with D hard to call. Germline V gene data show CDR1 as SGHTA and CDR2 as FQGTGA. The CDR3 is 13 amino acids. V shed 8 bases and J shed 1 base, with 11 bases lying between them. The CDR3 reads CASRNQPNTEAFF. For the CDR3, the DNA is TGTGCCAGCCGAAACCAACCGAACACTGAAGCTTTCTTT.

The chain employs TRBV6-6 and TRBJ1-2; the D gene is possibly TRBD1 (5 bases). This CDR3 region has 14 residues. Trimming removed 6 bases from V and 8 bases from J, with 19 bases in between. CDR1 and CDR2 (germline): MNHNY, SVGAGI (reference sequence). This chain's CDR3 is CASSDPGALKGYTF. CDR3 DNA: TGTGCCAGCAGCGACCCCGGGGCTCTGAAGGGCTACACCTTC.

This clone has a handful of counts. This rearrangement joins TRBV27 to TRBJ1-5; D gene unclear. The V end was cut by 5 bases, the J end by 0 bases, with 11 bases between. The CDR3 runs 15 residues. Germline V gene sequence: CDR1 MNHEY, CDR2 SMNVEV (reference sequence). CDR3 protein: CASSPDGYSNQPQHF. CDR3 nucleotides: TGTGCCAGCAGTCCAGACGGTTATAGCAATCAGCCCCAGCATTTT.

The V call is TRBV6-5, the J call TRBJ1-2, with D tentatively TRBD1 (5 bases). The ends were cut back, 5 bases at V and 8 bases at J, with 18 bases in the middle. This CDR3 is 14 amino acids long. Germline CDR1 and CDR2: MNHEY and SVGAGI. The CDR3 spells CASSNWDGREGYTF. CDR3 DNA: TGTGCCAGCAGTAACTGGGACGGGAGGGAGGGCTACACCTTC.

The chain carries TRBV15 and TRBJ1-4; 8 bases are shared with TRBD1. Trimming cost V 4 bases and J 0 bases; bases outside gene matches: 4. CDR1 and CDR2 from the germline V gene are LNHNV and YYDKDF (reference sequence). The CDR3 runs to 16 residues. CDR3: CATSNQQGATNEKLFF. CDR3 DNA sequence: TGTGCCACCAGCAACCAACAGGGGGCAACTAATGAAAAACTGTTTTTT.

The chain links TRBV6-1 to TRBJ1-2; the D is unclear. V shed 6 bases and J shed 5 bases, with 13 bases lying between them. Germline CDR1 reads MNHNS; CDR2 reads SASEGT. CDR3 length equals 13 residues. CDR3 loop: CASSWTLRYGYTF. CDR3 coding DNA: TGTGCCAGCAGCTGGACCTTGCGATATGGCTACACCTTC.